Shown below are 13 T cell receptor beta chains from a single sample sequenced in a study of blood T cells in healthy people across ages. Primed by a sample-barcoded 5' primer and a J-beta primer mix, a second PCR proceeded for 7 to 11 cycles. TCRdb reanalysed the 5' RACE reads using MiXCR and keeps one entry per CDR3 protein. The data show almost 800,000 distinct CDR3 sequences, with roughly 64% seen just once and approximately 20% held by the top ten. The sequencing sample was made of blood. These TCRs come from a man aged 25-45 years in good health.

Points on this clonotype: A read error may account for a junction end that differs from germline. The J gene is TRBJ2-6, the V gene TRBV5-1; D unclear. The CDR3 is made up of 13 amino acids. Germline CDR1 SGHRS, CDR2 YFSETQ. CDR3 region: CASSPSRANVLTF. The CDR3 DNA reads as TGCGCCAGCAGCCCCTCTCGGGCCAACGTCCTGACTTTC.

This clonotype has only a few counts. The chain employs TRBV5-4 and TRBJ2-5; D is undetermined. The CDR3 consists of 13 residues. Germline values: CDR1 SGHNT, CDR2 YYREEE (reference sequence). Trimming removed 1 base from V and 2 bases from J, with 6 bases in between. In nucleotides, the CDR3 is TGTGCCAGCAGCTTGTTAGAACAAGAGACCCAGTACTTC. This sequence encodes CASSLLEQETQYF.

The V call is TRBV6-2 or TRBV6-3, the J call TRBJ2-7; D remains ambiguous. Looked up from germline, CDR1 is MNHEY and CDR2 is SVGEGT. The CDR3 loop spans 13 amino acids. The V gene lost 10 bases and the J gene lost 2 bases, with 15 bases spanning the gap. Here the CDR3 reads CATRAQSTYEQYF. The CDR3 DNA reads TGTGCCACCCGGGCCCAGAGTACCTACGAGCAGTACTTC.

The genes are TRBV6-1 and TRBJ2-3; D ambiguous. The CDR3 consists of 14 residues. Germline V gene lookup returns CDR1 MNHNS and CDR2 SASEGT. The V and J ends lost 7 bases and 7 bases respectively, with 18 bases between them. CDR3 amino acids: CASKGLESVNTQYF. CDR3 nucleotide sequence: TGTGCCAGCAAGGGCCTAGAATCTGTAAATACGCAGTATTTT.

This clonotype has a count of ten or more. The J gene is TRBJ1-2, the V gene TRBV12-3 or TRBV12-4; possibly TRBD1 for D (5 bases). V was shortened by 3 bases and J by 4 bases, with 12 bases between the two germline ends. The CDR3 spans 14 residues. CDR3 protein: CASSFARQFYGYTF. CDR3 nucleotides: TGTGCCAGCAGTTTTGCGAGACAGTTCTATGGCTACACCTTC.

The gene calls are TRBV20-1 and TRBJ1-5; no definite D call. This CDR3 region has 12 residues. From germline, CDR1 is DFQATT and CDR2 SNEGSKA (reference sequence). Trimming shortened V by 2 bases and J by 6 bases, and 8 bases separated the two germline ends. CDR3 region: CSARIGFQPQHF. CDR3 DNA: TGCAGTGCTAGAATAGGGTTTCAGCCCCAGCATTTT.

The chain has TRBV15 and TRBJ1-2, with D unresolved. The CDR3 sequence is 14 residues long. The V end lost 0 bases, the J end lost 4 bases, and 9 bases lay between the germline ends. CDR1 is LNHNV, CDR2 YYDKDF, per germline (reference sequence). For the CDR3, the DNA is TGTGCCACCAGCAGAGACCCTAAGGGCTATGGCTACACCTTC. It translates to CATSRDPKGYGYTF.

The V and J genes are TRBV2 and TRBJ2-5; possible D gene TRBD2, 5 bases. This CDR3 has 13 amino acids. V was clipped by 4 bases and J by 5 bases, with 11 bases between them. The germline V gene has CDR1 SNHLY and CDR2 FYNNEI. CDR3 sequence: CASSGTVRETQYF. DNA for the CDR3: TGTGCCAGCAGTGGGACTGTTCGGGAGACCCAGTACTTC.

The chain has TRBV29-1 and TRBJ2-7; D call uncertain. The V end was cut by 4 bases, the J end by 0 bases, with 10 bases between. CDR3 length: 13 amino acids. The V gene's germline CDR1 is SQVTM and CDR2 ANQGSEA. The CDR3 region has the DNA TGCAGCGTTGCTGTACAGAGCTCCTACGAGCAGTACTTC. This codes for CSVAVQSSYEQYF.

The table lists this clonotype with a count of one. V and J are TRBV2 and TRBJ2-3, with D possibly being TRBD1 (6 bases). Germline CDR1 is SNHLY and CDR2 is FYNNEI. Trimming pared 4 bases from V and 3 bases from J, leaving 14 bases between. The CDR3 extends over 15 amino acids. This chain's CDR3 is CASSGKGEPTDTQYF. The CDR3 nucleotides are TGTGCCAGCAGTGGGAAGGGGGAGCCTACAGATACGCAGTATTTT. The full variable domain, its missing parts supplied by reference TRBV2 and TRBJ2-3, is EPEVTQTPSHQVTQMGQEVILRCVPISNHLYFYWYRQILGQKVEFLVSFYNNEISEKSEIFDDQFSVERPDGSNFTLKIRSTKLEDSAMYFCASSGKGEPTDTQYFGPGTRLTVL.

The chain couples TRBV20-1 to TRBJ2-7; the match to TRBD1 covers 7 bases. Germline CDR1 DFQATT, CDR2 SNEGSKA (reference sequence). The V gene end was trimmed by 2 bases and the J gene end by 5 bases; junction bases not matched to a gene: 9. The CDR3 consists of 14 residues. This CDR3 is CSARIPDRIDEQYF. The CDR3 coding sequence is TGCAGTGCTAGAATACCGGACAGGATTGACGAGCAGTACTTC.

Here the CDR3 reads CSAELAGGPYEQYF. CDR3 nucleotide sequence: TGCAGTGCTGAACTAGCGGGAGGGCCCTACGAGCAGTACTTC. This chain links TRBV20-1 with TRBJ2-4, with 13 bases lining up with TRBD2. Matching the DNA end better, TRBJ2-7 makes the J call doubtful. CDR1 is DFQATT, CDR2 SNEGSKA, per germline (reference sequence). The CDR3 extends over 14 amino acids.

The gene calls are TRBV11-2 and TRBJ2-6, with D hard to call. V was pared by 1 base and J by 0 bases, with 7 bases between. CDR1 is SGHAT and CDR2 is FQNNGV in the germline V gene. The length of the CDR3 is 16 residues. CDR3 protein: CASSLAVSSGANVLTF. As DNA, the CDR3 is TGTGCCAGCAGCTTAGCCGTCAGCTCTGGGGCCAACGTCCTGACTTTC.